The 25 T cell receptor beta chains given below trace back to one sample, sequenced in a study of T cells in Graves' hyperthyroidism and ophthalmopathy. Amplified regions were TCR beta CDR3 sequences from RNA transcripts. An initial round of RT-PCR targeting the TCR CDR3 relied on the HTBI primer set. TCRdb processed the multiplex PCR reads anew with MiXCR; each CDR3 protein has one entry. The data contain 650,000 to 750,000 distinct CDR3 sequences, about 14% of them seen just once; the ten biggest clones take up 10%. The material sequenced was blood. These TCRs come from a young woman with Graves' hyperthyroidism.

V and J are TRBV13 and TRBJ2-2; unclear D gene. Germline CDR1 and CDR2: PRHDT and FYEKMQ (reference sequence). The length of the CDR3 is 13 residues. V lost 3 bases and J lost 6, with 8 bases in between. CDR3 sequence: CASSLRPSGELFF. As DNA, the CDR3 is TGTGCCAGCAGCTTGCGACCCTCCGGGGAGCTGTTTTTT. Complete variable domain (other parts from reference TRBV13 and TRBJ2-2): AAGVIQSPRHLIKEKRETATLKCYPIPRHDTVYWYQQGPGQDPQFLISFYEKMQSDKGSIPDRFSAQQFSDYHSELNMSSLELGDSALYFCASSLRPSGELFFGEGSRLTVL.

The CDR3 loop reads CASSLGISGLAEQYF. The CDR3 region has the DNA TGTGCCAGCAGCCTAGGTATTTCCGGACTAGCGGAGCAGTACTTC. The chain combines TRBV7-9 with TRBJ2-7, with 9 bases that match TRBD2. CDR1 is SEHNR and CDR2 is FQNEAQ in the germline V gene (reference sequence). After removal of 5 bases from V and 7 bases from J, the junction contained 12 bases not matched to a gene. The CDR3 loop spans 15 amino acids.

This clonotype was detected many times. The J gene is TRBJ2-7, the V gene TRBV28; D perhaps matches TRBD2 (6 bases). This CDR3 is 14 amino acids long. Germline V gives CDR1 MDHEN, CDR2 SYDVKM. V lost 4 bases and J lost 5, with 15 bases in between. The CDR3 spells CASSYRGWSHEQYF. In DNA, the CDR3 is TGTGCCAGCAGTTACCGGGGGTGGTCCCACGAGCAGTACTTC.

This clonotype was seen ten or more times. The chain couples TRBV20-1 to TRBJ2-1; D assignment may be TRBD1 or TRBD2 (5 bases each). V was cut by 3 bases and J by 7 bases, with 22 bases left in between. The CDR3 is made up of 16 amino acids. Germline V gene data show CDR1 as DFQATT and CDR2 as SNEGSKA (reference sequence). In DNA form, the CDR3 reads TGCAGTGCTAGTAATCGACCCAATCGAGAGGGGAATGAGCAGTTCTTC. The encoded protein is CSASNRPNREGNEQFF.

This clonotype was recorded at least ten times. The chain is built from TRBV10-3 and TRBJ1-5; TRBD1 is a possible D gene (5 bases). This CDR3 spans 14 amino acids. The germline CDR1 and CDR2 sequences are ENHRY and SYGVKD. The V and J ends lost 0 bases and 4 bases respectively, with 7 bases between them. This chain's CDR3 is CAISESGDNQPQHF. CDR3 DNA sequence: TGTGCCATCAGTGAGTCAGGGGATAATCAGCCCCAGCATTTT.

V gene TRBV28 combines with J gene TRBJ2-5, with unresolved D. Germline values: CDR1 MDHEN, CDR2 SYDVKM. Trimming stripped 8 bases from V and 5 bases from J, with 18 bases between. The CDR3 loop spans 14 amino acids. The CDR3 coding sequence is TGTGCCAGCCTCTCTGCAGGAATTTTGGAGACCCAGTACTTC. It is translated as CASLSAGILETQYF.

The gene calls are TRBV30 and TRBJ1-2; a weak D match, TRBD1 (6 bases). This CDR3 comprises 11 residues. The V gene's germline CDR1 is GTSNPN and CDR2 SVGIG (reference sequence). V was cut by 3 bases and J by 6 bases, with 8 bases left in between. DNA for the CDR3: TGTGCCTGGAGGGACAGACATGGCTACACCTTC. Translation gives CAWRDRHGYTF.

This clonotype was found many times. The rearrangement joins TRBV5-1 to TRBJ2-1; 8 nucleotides line up with TRBD2. J gave up 6 bases and V 5 bases, and 10 bases lay outside the gene matches. Looked up from germline, CDR1 is SGHRS and CDR2 is YFSETQ. CDR3 length equals 15 residues. For the CDR3, the DNA is TGCGCCAGCAGGGTGACGGGAGGGTCTAGCAATGAGCAGTTCTTC. This sequence encodes CASRVTGGSSNEQFF.

The chain is built from TRBV6-2 or TRBV6-3 and TRBJ1-1; the D is unclear. Trimming took off 0 bases at V and 2 bases at J, with 10 bases between the two ends. The length of the CDR3 is 15 residues. Germline V gives CDR1 MNHEY, CDR2 SVGEGT. The CDR3 sequence is CASSYSGGRNTEAFF. The CDR3 DNA is TGTGCCAGCAGTTACTCCGGCGGCAGAAACACTGAAGCTTTCTTT.

This clonotype was counted ten times or more. The CDR3 end shows no conserved phenylalanine or tryptophan, and so a read error is likely. This chain links TRBV20-1 with TRBJ2-2; 7 nucleotides line up with TRBD1. Germline CDR1 and CDR2: DFQATT and SNEGSKA (reference sequence). V shed 5 bases and J 3 bases; nucleotides not matched to a gene: 3. This CDR3 is built from 13 residues. The CDR3 region has the DNA TGCAGTGCTGGTACAGGGGACACCGGGGAGCTGTTTCTT. Its translation is CSAGTGDTGELFL.

In its sample, this clonotype was seen a few times. The chain is built from TRBV7-2 and TRBJ2-5, with TRBD1 matching 8 bases. The CDR3 is made up of 16 amino acids. Germline values: CDR1 SGHTA, CDR2 FQGNSA. V lost 1 base and J lost 5; bases outside the gene matches: 9. The CDR3 bases are TGTGCCAGCAGCTTAGGCGCGACAGGGGCTTGGGAGACCCAGTACTTC. Translated, it gives CASSLGATGAWETQYF.

This clonotype was counted at least ten times. This rearrangement joins TRBV6-2 or TRBV6-3 to TRBJ1-5; maybe TRBD1 (6 bases). Germline CDR1 and CDR2: MNHEY and SVGEGT. The CDR3 is 16 residues long. V was shortened by 2 bases and J by 4 bases, with 15 bases between the two germline ends. CDR3 nucleotide sequence: TGTGCCAGCAGTTACGGGGGGATGGGGGCTAATCAGCCCCAGCATTTT. This codes for CASSYGGMGANQPQHF.

This clonotype was recorded at least ten times. The chain joins TRBV7-8 to TRBJ2-7, with TRBD1 identical over 7 bases. The CDR3 contains 15 residues. V was clipped by 6 bases and J by 2 bases; unmatched bases: 10. Germline CDR1 and CDR2: SGHVS and FQNEAQ. The CDR3 loop reads CASRGKGTAPYEQYF. CDR3 DNA: TGTGCCAGCAGGGGGAAGGGGACAGCACCCTACGAGCAGTACTTC.

This clonotype was seen at least ten times. The chain is built from TRBV28 and TRBJ2-7, with D possibly TRBD1 on 6 matching bases. Germline values: CDR1 MDHEN, CDR2 SYDVKM. The ends were cut back, 3 bases at V and 4 bases at J, with 16 bases in the middle. The CDR3 is made up of 15 amino acids. The CDR3 spells CASSLLQGSRYEQYF. In nucleotides, the CDR3 is TGTGCCAGCAGTTTGCTACAGGGAAGCCGGTACGAGCAGTACTTC.

This clonotype was seen at least ten times. The CDR3, as DNA: TGTGCCAGCAGTTTGGGCCCAGTGTTGGCTTTCTTT. Amino acid sequence: CASSLGPVLAFF. V is TRBV12-3 or TRBV12-4 and J is TRBJ1-1; D call uncertain. This CDR3 has 12 amino acids. The V and J ends lost 3 bases and 11 bases respectively, with 13 bases between them.

This chain joins TRBV13 and TRBJ1-1, with unresolved D. The CDR3 spans 11 residues. Germline CDR1 is PRHDT and CDR2 is FYEKMQ (reference sequence). The V and J ends lost 8 bases and 4 bases respectively, with 8 bases between them. Written as DNA, the CDR3 is TGTGCCAGCCGTTATGGCACTGAAGCTTTCTTT. Protein product: CASRYGTEAFF.

Ten or more counts support this clonotype. The V gene is TRBV20-1, the J gene TRBJ2-1, with unresolved D. The CDR3 totals 13 residues. Trimming took off 1 base at V and 4 bases at J, with 8 bases between the two ends. Germline V gives CDR1 DFQATT, CDR2 SNEGSKA (reference sequence). The CDR3 nucleotides are TGCAGTGCTAGAGGCCGGAGTTACAATGAGCAGTTCTTC. This translates into CSARGRSYNEQFF.

This clonotype has just one count. V gene TRBV14 combines with J gene TRBJ2-1; 9 positions agree with TRBD2. The germline CDR1 and CDR2 sequences are SGHDN and FVKESK. V was pared by 0 bases and J by 8 bases, with 8 bases of the junction left unmatched. The CDR3 has 16 amino acids. The DNA of the CDR3 is TGTGCCAGCAGCCAAGATCTTAGGACTAGCGCTTATGAGCAGTTCTTC. This translates into CASSQDLRTSAYEQFF.

This clonotype was detected many times. V usage is TRBV16 and J usage is TRBJ2-5, with D perhaps matching TRBD1 or TRBD2 (5 bases each). The CDR3 consists of 17 residues. CDR1 is KGHSY and CDR2 is FQNENV in the germline V gene. V lost 7 bases, J lost 5 bases, and 26 bases lay in between. The CDR3 region is CASTMGVPGRSRETQYF. CDR3 in DNA: TGTGCCAGCACCATGGGGGTACCCGGAAGGTCGAGGGAGACCCAGTACTTC. The full variable domain, rest sourced from reference TRBV16 and TRBJ2-5, is GEEVAQTPKHLVRGEGQKAKLYCAPIKGHSYVFWYQQVLKNEFKFLISFQNENVFDETGMPKERFSAKCLPNSPCSLEIQATKLEDSAVYFCASTMGVPGRSRETQYFGPGTRLLVL.

Note on this clonotype: A much larger clone differs from this one at a single base, so this may be a read error. V gene TRBV6-5 combines with J gene TRBJ1-2; D gene uncertain. The CDR3 runs 12 residues. Looked up from germline, CDR1 is MNHEY and CDR2 is SVGAGI. The CDR3 sequence is CASSYAAGGCTF. The CDR3 region has the DNA TGTGCCAGCAGTTATGCCGCCGGTGGCTGCACCTTC.

This sequence joins TRBV4-3 and TRBJ1-1, with TRBD1 identical over 11 bases. Per germline, CDR1 LGHNA and CDR2 YSLEER. V lost 1 base, J lost 0 bases, and 10 bases stayed unmatched. CDR3 length: 19 amino acids. CDR3 protein: CASSQGTGGAWSMNTEAFF. CDR3 DNA: TGCGCCAGCAGCCAAGGGACAGGGGGCGCTTGGTCGATGAACACTGAAGCTTTCTTT.

In its sample, this clonotype was seen many times. The chain has TRBV9 and TRBJ2-3; D ambiguous. V shed 0 bases and J shed 6 bases, with 17 bases lying between them. The germline CDR1 and CDR2 sequences are SGDLS and YYNGEE. This CDR3 region has 16 residues. CDR3 in amino acids: CASSVVSSHLGDTQYF. The CDR3, as DNA: TGTGCCAGCAGCGTAGTGTCCAGCCACCTGGGGGATACGCAGTATTTT. Drawing the rest from reference TRBV9 and TRBJ2-3, the complete variable domain is DSGVTQTPKHLITATGQRVTLRCSPRSGDLSVYWYQQSLDQGLQFLIQYYNGEERAKGNILERFSAQQFPDLHSELNLSSLELGDSALYFCASSVVSSHLGDTQYFGPGTRLTVL.

The chain has TRBV19 and TRBJ1-2, with a weak D call TRBD1 (5 bases). CDR3 length: 16 amino acids. Germline V gene lookup returns CDR1 LNHDA and CDR2 SQIVND (reference sequence). Trimming took off 1 base at V and 6 bases at J, with 18 bases between the two ends. The CDR3 region is CASSIGVGGVGDGYTF. CDR3 nucleotides: TGTGCCAGTAGTATAGGCGTTGGGGGAGTAGGCGATGGCTACACCTTC.

This clonotype was recorded a few times. V gene TRBV2 combines with J gene TRBJ2-2, with 12 bases matching TRBD2. The CDR3 covers 15 residues. V was clipped by 7 bases and J by 4 bases; unmatched bases: 4. Germline V gives CDR1 SNHLY, CDR2 FYNNEI. The CDR3 DNA sequence: TGTGCCAGCACGACTAGCGGGAGTGGCACCGGGGAGCTGTTTTTT. Translation gives CASTTSGSGTGELFF.

Turning to this clonotype: At one end, the junction sequence differs from germline, possibly due to a read error. This chain connects TRBV12-3 or TRBV12-4 to TRBJ1-1; D unresolved. CDR3 length: 16 amino acids. As DNA, the CDR3 is TGTGCCAGCAATGCCCCACAGACAATAATGAACGCTGAAGCTTTCTTT. Its translation: CASNAPQTIMNAEAFF.